This TCR beta chain comes out of a study of T cell changes during pregnancy in multiple sclerosis. The data were produced by immunoSEQ multiplex PCR, yet TCRdb's version contains in-frame clones alone and is incomplete. This table holds over 50,000 clones, approximately 90% found once. The CDR3 extends over 15 amino acids. Per the germline V gene, CDR1 is SSHAT and CDR2 is FNYEAQ (reference sequence). Note on this clone: A read error may account for a junction end that differs from germline.

The receptor's source is a female donor with multiple sclerosis, enrolled in a pregnancy study. The gene calls are TRBV7-7 and TRBJ2-2; D remains ambiguous. Sequenced material: CD4+ T cells from peripheral blood mononuclear cells, taken after pregnancy. For the CDR3, the DNA is TGTGCTAGCAGCTTACGACCTGGCGGCACCGGGGAGCTGTTTTTT. It translates to CASSLRPGGTGELFF.